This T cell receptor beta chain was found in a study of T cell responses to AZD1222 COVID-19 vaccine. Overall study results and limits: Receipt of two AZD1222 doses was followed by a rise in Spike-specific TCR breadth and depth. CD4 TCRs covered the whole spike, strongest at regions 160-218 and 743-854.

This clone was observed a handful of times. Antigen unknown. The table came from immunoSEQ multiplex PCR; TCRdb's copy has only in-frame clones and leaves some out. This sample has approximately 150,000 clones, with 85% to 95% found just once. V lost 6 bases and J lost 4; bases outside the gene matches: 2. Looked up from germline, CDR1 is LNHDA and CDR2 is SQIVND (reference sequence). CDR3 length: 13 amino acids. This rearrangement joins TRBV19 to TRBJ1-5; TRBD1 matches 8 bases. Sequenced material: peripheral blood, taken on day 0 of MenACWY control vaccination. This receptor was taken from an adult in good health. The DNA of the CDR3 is TGTGCCAGTAGCTGGACAGGGAATCAGCCCCAGCATTTT. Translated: CASSWTGNQPQHF. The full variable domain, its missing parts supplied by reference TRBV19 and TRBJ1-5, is DGGITQSPKYLFRKEGQNVTLSCEQNLNHDAMYWYRQDPGQGLRLIYYSQIVNDFQKGDIAEGYSVSREKKESFPLTVTSAQKNPTAFYLCASSWTGNQPQHFGDGTRLSIL.